Sequencing of this T cell receptor beta chain was carried out in a study of cytomegalovirus exposure and HLA in healthy donors. Whole-study results and caveats: Under in vitro conditions, a few CMV-associated chains were confirmed as specific for CMV antigens. As a later analysis revealed, the rate of TCR association differed by HLA locus, with DRB1 most and HLA-C fewest.

Germline CDR1 is MNHNY and CDR2 is SVGAGI (reference sequence). With 6 bases removed from V and 5 bases from J, the gap between germline ends came to 16 bases. The CDR3 is 14 residues long. Each donor was healthy, and each was a bone marrow donor. Both 60 Vbeta primers and 13 Jbeta primers went into the PCR. Only in-frame clones appear in the TCRdb table, and some are missing; sequencing was by immunoSEQ multiplex PCR. The sample's table shows 150,000 or so clones. To note about this clone: Antigen specificity is unknown.

V gene TRBV6-6 combines with J gene TRBJ2-5; D unresolved. Sequencing used PBMCs. This receptor was taken from a woman aged 60 to 75 in good health and CMV-seronegative. DNA for the CDR3: TGTGCCAGCAGCCCCAATGCCCGGTCGGAGACCCAGTACTTC. As protein: CASSPNARSETQYF.